The clone carrying this TCR beta chain was recorded a few times. This record belongs to a study of blood T cell repertoires in COVID-19. Turning to the study itself: The origin of the acute and convalescent COVID-19 samples was the United States, Italy and Spain. PBMCs, B-cell-depleted T cells, or T cells provided the cDNA or gDNA that made up the material.

The CDR3 spans 18 residues. The V gene lost 0 bases and the J gene lost 2 bases, with 20 bases spanning the gap. Authors' analysis steps: Reference gene primers were amplified, and this amplification served to estimate nucleated cell counts. Using immunoSEQ multiplex PCR, the repertoire was profiled, and TCRdb retains in-frame clones only, with some absent. The DNA gave D and trimming, while V, J and clone size come from that table. The data hold tens of thousands of clones, with 88% observed a single time. The genes are TRBV6-7 and TRBJ2-7; perhaps TRBD2 as D (6 bases). TRBV6-7 is placed among ORFs of uncertain function. The clonotype originates from a man between 50 and 59 years old with active COVID-19. Sequenced sample: peripheral blood. The CDR3, as DNA: TGTGCCAGCAGTTACTCTTACCCAACTAGCCCGGAAACCTACGAGCAGTACTTC. This codes for CASSYSYPTSPETYEQYF.